The 14 T cell receptor beta chains presented below share a single source sample, sequenced in a study of T-cell memory formation after mild COVID-19. TCRdb reanalysed the 5' RACE reads using MiXCR and keeps one entry per CDR3 protein. The repertoire consists of roughly 340,000 distinct CDR3 sequences, with approximately 15% occurring once and the leading ten covering around 22%. Specimen: PBMCs or a T cell subset sorted from them (not recorded which). These receptors all stem from a man in his late teens or twenties who had mild COVID-19 (a few samples of this study predate the infection). Cell type and time point are not known.

This clonotype was counted a few times. The V and J genes are TRBV4-1 and TRBJ2-2; 8 nucleotides align to TRBD2. This CDR3 has 19 residues. Germline assignment: CDR1 MGHRA and CDR2 YSYEKL. Losses at the gene ends were 2 bases for V and 1 base for J; bases not matched to a gene: 12. CDR3 coding DNA: TGCGCCAGCAGCCAACCAAAGGGGAGCGGGGGCCTGAACACCGGGGAGCTGTTTTTT. Translated, it gives CASSQPKGSGGLNTGELFF.

The chain carries TRBV5-1 and TRBJ2-7; 12 nucleotides align to TRBD1. The V gene's germline CDR1 is SGHRS and CDR2 YFSETQ. V trimming: 1 base; J trimming: 7 bases; junction bases outside the gene matches: 9. CDR3 length equals 16 residues. CDR3 protein: CASSLRPGQGALEQYV. The CDR3 nucleotides are TGCGCCAGCAGCTTGAGACCGGGACAGGGGGCGCTTGAGCAGTACGTC.

This clonotype showed up just a few times. The V and J genes are TRBV12-3 or TRBV12-4 and TRBJ2-3; 11 bases align to TRBD1. CDR3 length: 15 residues. V shed 6 bases, J shed 5 bases, and the junction held 7 bases outside the gene matches. The CDR3 DNA sequence: TGTGCCAGCAGCACCGGGACAGGGGGGATAGATACGCAGTATTTT. Amino acids: CASSTGTGGIDTQYF.

This clonotype came up a few times. The chain uses TRBV9 and TRBJ2-3, with D possibly being TRBD2 (7 bases). Germline V gene sequence: CDR1 SGDLS, CDR2 YYNGEE. The germline V and J ends were trimmed by 4 bases and 6 bases, with 18 bases remaining between them. CDR3 length equals 15 residues. CDR3 amino acids: CASSSLGGPADTQYF. The CDR3 nucleotides read TGTGCCAGCAGCTCCTTGGGGGGGCCGGCGGATACGCAGTATTTT.

The chain is built from TRBV24-1 and TRBJ2-2, with D possibly matching TRBD1 (6 bases). Per the germline V gene, CDR1 is KGHDR and CDR2 is SFDVKD. Deletions cut 9 bases from V and 3 bases from J, with 13 bases between. This CDR3 comprises 14 residues. In nucleotides, the CDR3 is TGTGCCACCCAGCTTTCAGGGGACACCGGGGAGCTGTTTTTT. Its translation: CATQLSGDTGELFF.

This clonotype has only a few counts. This sequence joins TRBV12-3 or TRBV12-4 and TRBJ2-1; a weak D match, TRBD1 (6 bases). V gave up 3 bases and J gave up 7 bases, with 16 bases separating them. The CDR3 has 15 residues. Here the CDR3 DNA reads TGTGCCAGCAGTTTCGGCAGGGGAAGTAGGAATGAGCAGTTCTTC. Protein product: CASSFGRGSRNEQFF.

In its sample, this clonotype was seen many times. J is TRBJ2-6 and V is TRBV4-1; D is ambiguous. Germline values: CDR1 MGHRA, CDR2 YSYEKL. The CDR3 sequence is 13 residues long. Trimming cost V 6 bases and J 4 bases, with 7 bases left between them. The CDR3 DNA is TGCGCCAGCAGTCCCCCGGGGGCCAACGTCCTGACTTTC. As protein: CASSPPGANVLTF.

This clonotype has only a few counts. This chain links TRBV25-1 with TRBJ2-1; the match to TRBD1 covers 9 bases. The trim removed 7 bases at V and 6 bases at J, leaving 7 bases unmatched. The germline CDR1 and CDR2 sequences are MGHDK and SYGVNS. This CDR3 has 14 amino acids. CDR3 residues: CASIPGQGTNEQFF. The CDR3 DNA is TGTGCCAGCATCCCGGGACAGGGTACCAATGAGCAGTTCTTC.

This clonotype was counted a few times. The chain employs TRBV7-8 and TRBJ2-1; TRBD2 matches at 15 bases. The CDR3 covers 18 residues. Germline V gives CDR1 SGHVS, CDR2 FQNEAQ. Losses at the gene ends were 5 bases for V and 5 bases for J; bases not matched to a gene: 10. CDR3 sequence: CASSRTSGRAVPHNEQFF. CDR3 DNA sequence: TGTGCCAGCAGCAGGACTAGCGGGAGGGCGGTCCCCCACAATGAGCAGTTCTTC.

This clonotype has a handful of counts. V usage is TRBV30 and J usage is TRBJ2-3; D remains unclear. CDR1 is GTSNPN, CDR2 SVGIG, per germline (reference sequence). This CDR3 is 19 amino acids long. With 2 bases removed from V and 2 bases from J, the gap between germline ends came to 26 bases. DNA for the CDR3: TGTGCCTGGAGTCCCCGAGTGGCCTCTCGTCCCGCGCCCACAGATACGCAGTATTTT. Its protein is CAWSPRVASRPAPTDTQYF.

This clonotype was counted a few times. This chain uses TRBV7-8 with TRBJ2-1; D not certain. The germline gives CDR1 SGHVS, CDR2 FQNEAQ. V was pared by 7 bases and J by 5 bases, with 6 bases between. The CDR3 has 11 residues. CDR3 in amino acids: CASKRDNEQFF. In nucleotides, the CDR3 is TGTGCCAGCAAACGAGACAATGAGCAGTTCTTC.

The genes are TRBV11-2 and TRBJ1-2; TRBD1 is a possible D gene (5 bases). Trimming took 1 base from V and 4 from J, leaving 19 bases between them. Germline V gives CDR1 SGHAT, CDR2 FQNNGV. The CDR3 spans 17 residues. CDR3 DNA sequence: TGTGCCAGCAGCTTAGGGGACGGAGTATCTTTGTCCTATGGCTACACCTTC. Translating it yields CASSLGDGVSLSYGYTF.

This clonotype was recorded at least ten times. This chain uses TRBV5-1 with TRBJ2-7; D possibly corresponds to TRBD2 (7 bases). There are 13 residues in the CDR3. Germline values: CDR1 SGHRS, CDR2 YFSETQ. The germline V and J ends were trimmed by 4 bases and 5 bases, with 13 bases remaining between them. The CDR3 here is CASSPSGGHEQYF. DNA for the CDR3: TGCGCCAGCAGCCCCTCGGGGGGCCACGAGCAGTACTTC. The variable domain in full, completed from reference TRBV5-1 and TRBJ2-7, reads KAGVTQTPRYLIKTRGQQVTLSCSPISGHRSVSWYQQTPGQGLQFLFEYFSETQRNKGNFPGRFSGRQFSNSRSEMNVSTLELGDSALYLCASSPSGGHEQYFGPGTRLTVT.

This clonotype turned up a few times. V and J are TRBV2 and TRBJ2-2; D assignment may be TRBD1 or TRBD2 (5 bases each). V shed 3 bases and J shed 0 bases, with 20 bases lying between them. CDR1 SNHLY and CDR2 FYNNEI come from the germline V gene. The CDR3 has 19 amino acids. The CDR3 sequence is CASSEVGTHTFANTGELFF. CDR3 bases: TGTGCCAGCAGTGAGGTGGGGACGCATACCTTCGCGAACACCGGGGAGCTGTTTTTT. Filled out from reference TRBV2 and TRBJ2-2, the complete variable domain reads EPEVTQTPSHQVTQMGQEVILRCVPISNHLYFYWYRQILGQKVEFLVSFYNNEISEKSEIFDDQFSVERPDGSNFTLKIRSTKLEDSAMYFCASSEVGTHTFANTGELFFGEGSRLTVL.